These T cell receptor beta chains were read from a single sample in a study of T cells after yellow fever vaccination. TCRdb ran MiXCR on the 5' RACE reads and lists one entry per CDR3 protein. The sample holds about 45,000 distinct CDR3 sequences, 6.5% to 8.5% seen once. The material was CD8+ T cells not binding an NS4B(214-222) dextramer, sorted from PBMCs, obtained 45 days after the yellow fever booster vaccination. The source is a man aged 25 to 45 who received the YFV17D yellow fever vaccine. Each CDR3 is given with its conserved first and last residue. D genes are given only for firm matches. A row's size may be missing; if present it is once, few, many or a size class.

cdr3_nt: TGTGCCAGCAGCTTAGATCACCCGGGGGGAAATGAGCAGTTCTTC
cdr3_aa: CASSLDHPGGNEQFF
j_call: TRBJ2-1
v_call: TRBV11-2
clone_size: many
d_call: TRBD2

cdr3_nt: TGTGCCAGCAGTCCGAAGGATTACCGTGGGGAGACCCAGTACTTC
cdr3_aa: CASSPKDYRGETQYF
j_call: TRBJ2-5
v_call: TRBV12-3/TRBV12-4
clone_size: many
d_call: -

cdr3_nt: TGTGCCAGCAGTGAAGCGGGACATATATCCTACAATGAGCAGTTCTTC
cdr3_aa: CASSEAGHISYNEQFF
j_call: TRBJ2-1
v_call: TRBV6-1
clone_size: -
d_call: -

cdr3_nt: TGTGCCAGCACCGGCGGGCGGGAGGGCCAGCTTACCGGGGAGCTGTTTTTT
cdr3_aa: CASTGGREGQLTGELFF
j_call: TRBJ2-2
v_call: TRBV9
clone_size: few
d_call: TRBD2

cdr3_nt: TGTGCCACCAGCCCACGACGGGACGGCGAGCAGTACTTC
cdr3_aa: CATSPRRDGEQYF
j_call: TRBJ2-7
v_call: TRBV15
clone_size: few
d_call: -

cdr3_nt: TGTGCCACCAGCAGAGATAAGGGACTAGCGGTTCGCACAGATACGCAGTATTTT
cdr3_aa: CATSRDKGLAVRTDTQYF
j_call: TRBJ2-3
v_call: TRBV15
clone_size: many
d_call: TRBD2

cdr3_nt: TGTGCCAGCAGTTTAGCGGGTTACGAGCAGTACTTC
cdr3_aa: CASSLAGYEQYF
j_call: TRBJ2-7
v_call: TRBV28
clone_size: many
d_call: -

cdr3_nt: TGTGCCTGGTATCAGGGAAATTGGGATGGCTACACCTTC
cdr3_aa: CAWYQGNWDGYTF
j_call: TRBJ1-2
v_call: TRBV30
clone_size: few
d_call: -

cdr3_nt: TGCAGTGCTAGAGATCTTGGGGGCTCCTACGAGCAGTACTTC
cdr3_aa: CSARDLGGSYEQYF
j_call: TRBJ2-7
v_call: TRBV20-1
clone_size: many
d_call: -

cdr3_nt: TGTGCCACCAGTGCCGGACCGGATACGCAGTATTTT
cdr3_aa: CATSAGPDTQYF
j_call: TRBJ2-3
v_call: TRBV24-1
clone_size: many
d_call: -

cdr3_nt: TGCGCCAGCAGTGAGACAGTCAGTGGGTCGGGACAGAAAAATGAGCAGTTCTTC
cdr3_aa: CASSETVSGSGQKNEQFF
j_call: TRBJ2-1
v_call: TRBV10-1
clone_size: many
d_call: TRBD1

cdr3_nt: TGTGCCACCAGCAAAACCCCGGGGGACAGGGGCTACGAGCAGTACTTC
cdr3_aa: CATSKTPGDRGYEQYF
j_call: TRBJ2-7
v_call: TRBV15
clone_size: many
d_call: TRBD1

cdr3_nt: TGTGCCAGCAGTTTGGGATTCGCAGATACGCAGTATTTT
cdr3_aa: CASSLGFADTQYF
j_call: TRBJ2-3
v_call: TRBV6-5
clone_size: many
d_call: -

cdr3_nt: TGTGCCAGCAGTGACCGTCCTGAAGCTTTCTTT
cdr3_aa: CASSDRPEAFF
j_call: TRBJ1-1
v_call: TRBV6-2/TRBV6-3
clone_size: many
d_call: -

cdr3_nt: TGCAGTGCTAGAGATTTGTCGGGACAGAAGACCTACGAGCAGTACTTC
cdr3_aa: CSARDLSGQKTYEQYF
j_call: TRBJ2-7
v_call: TRBV20-1
clone_size: -
d_call: TRBD1

cdr3_nt: TGCGCCAGCAGCCAAGACGCACTAGCGGGAGTGGATACGCAGTATTTT
cdr3_aa: CASSQDALAGVDTQYF
j_call: TRBJ2-3
v_call: TRBV4-3
clone_size: many
d_call: TRBD2

cdr3_nt: TGTGCCAGCAGCCCCCAAGAGACCCAGTACTTC
cdr3_aa: CASSPQETQYF
j_call: TRBJ2-5
v_call: TRBV7-3
clone_size: few
d_call: -

cdr3_nt: TGTGCCAGCAGCTTAATGGGGTCCACCGGGGAGCTGTTTTTT
cdr3_aa: CASSLMGSTGELFF
j_call: TRBJ2-2
v_call: TRBV5-4
clone_size: many
d_call: -

cdr3_nt: TGCGCCAGCGGGACTAGCGGGTCAGATACGCAGTATTTT
cdr3_aa: CASGTSGSDTQYF
j_call: TRBJ2-3
v_call: TRBV4-1
clone_size: many
d_call: TRBD2

cdr3_nt: TGCGCCAGCAGCTACAACACCGACCAAGAGACCCAGTACTTC
cdr3_aa: CASSYNTDQETQYF
j_call: TRBJ2-5
v_call: TRBV5-1
clone_size: few
d_call: -

cdr3_nt: TGTGCCAGCAGTAACGACAGGGAAATCTATGGCTACACCTTC
cdr3_aa: CASSNDREIYGYTF
j_call: TRBJ1-2
v_call: TRBV6-2/TRBV6-3
clone_size: many
d_call: TRBD1

cdr3_nt: TGCGCCAGCAGCTTTCGCGGGAGTGACTGGGAGACCCAGTACTTC
cdr3_aa: CASSFRGSDWETQYF
j_call: TRBJ2-5
v_call: TRBV5-1
clone_size: many
d_call: TRBD2

cdr3_nt: TGCGCCAGCAGCCCTCAGGGGGAGGACGAGCAGTACTTC
cdr3_aa: CASSPQGEDEQYF
j_call: TRBJ2-7
v_call: TRBV4-3
clone_size: many
d_call: -

cdr3_nt: TGCGCCAGCAGCCAAGAGGTGATGGTTGCAGATACGCAGTATTTT
cdr3_aa: CASSQEVMVADTQYF
j_call: TRBJ2-3
v_call: TRBV4-3
clone_size: many
d_call: -

cdr3_nt: TGTGCCAGCAGCTTAGTAGCGGGGACCACAGATACGCAGTATTTT
cdr3_aa: CASSLVAGTTDTQYF
j_call: TRBJ2-3
v_call: TRBV7-2
clone_size: many
d_call: TRBD2

cdr3_nt: TGCAGTGCTAGACCCCTCGGGGGGACGGCGGAAGAGACCCAGTACTTC
cdr3_aa: CSARPLGGTAEETQYF
j_call: TRBJ2-5
v_call: TRBV20-1
clone_size: many
d_call: TRBD2

cdr3_nt: TGTGCCAGCAGCCCCAGCGGCTACGAGCAGTACTTC
cdr3_aa: CASSPSGYEQYF
j_call: TRBJ2-7
v_call: TRBV7-2
clone_size: -
d_call: -

cdr3_nt: TGTGCCAGCAGCTTGACAGGGGCCGCCTACGAGCAGTACTTC
cdr3_aa: CASSLTGAAYEQYF
j_call: TRBJ2-7
v_call: TRBV11-1
clone_size: -
d_call: TRBD1

cdr3_nt: TGTACCTTCAGTTTCGTCGGGACTAGCGGGATATACACAGATACGCAGTATTTT
cdr3_aa: CTFSFVGTSGIYTDTQYF
j_call: TRBJ2-3
v_call: TRBV12-3/TRBV12-4
clone_size: -
d_call: TRBD2

cdr3_nt: TGTGCTAGTGGTTTGGTAGTGGGGGGTGAGTATTACTACGAGCAGTACTTC
cdr3_aa: CASGLVVGGEYYYEQYF
j_call: TRBJ2-7
v_call: TRBV12-5
clone_size: many
d_call: -

cdr3_nt: TGTGCCAGCAGCTCGAGCGGGGGAGGATACGAGCAGTACTTC
cdr3_aa: CASSSSGGGYEQYF
j_call: TRBJ2-7
v_call: TRBV7-8
clone_size: many
d_call: TRBD2

cdr3_nt: TGTGCCAGCAGCTTGTCTGCGGGAGGGTACAATGAGCAGTTCTTC
cdr3_aa: CASSLSAGGYNEQFF
j_call: TRBJ2-1
v_call: TRBV7-2
clone_size: many
d_call: TRBD2

cdr3_nt: TGCGCCAGCAGGGGAGGAACTGGAAACACCATATATTTT
cdr3_aa: CASRGGTGNTIYF
j_call: TRBJ1-3
v_call: TRBV10-2
clone_size: many
d_call: -

cdr3_nt: TGTGCCAGTAGACTAGCGGGAGTCTCATACTCCTACAATGAGCAGTTCTTC
cdr3_aa: CASRLAGVSYSYNEQFF
j_call: TRBJ2-1
v_call: TRBV5-6
clone_size: -
d_call: TRBD2

cdr3_nt: TGTGCCAGCAGTTCCGGGGGCTACCAAGAGACCCAGTACTTC
cdr3_aa: CASSSGGYQETQYF
j_call: TRBJ2-5
v_call: TRBV27
clone_size: many
d_call: -

cdr3_nt: TGTGCCAGCAGTTACATTGCGGGAGGTTACAATGAGCAGTTCTTC
cdr3_aa: CASSYIAGGYNEQFF
j_call: TRBJ2-1
v_call: TRBV6-2/TRBV6-3
clone_size: many
d_call: TRBD2

cdr3_nt: TGTGCCAGCAGCCAAGTTGATTTTTCTGGAAACACCATATATTTT
cdr3_aa: CASSQVDFSGNTIYF
j_call: TRBJ1-3
v_call: TRBV4-2
clone_size: many
d_call: -

cdr3_nt: TGTGCCAGCAGCTTAGAATTGGGGGCAGATACGCAGTATTTT
cdr3_aa: CASSLELGADTQYF
j_call: TRBJ2-3
v_call: TRBV11-2
clone_size: many
d_call: -

cdr3_nt: TGTGCCATAATATACTCAGGGGGTGAAGGACAAGAGACCCAGTACTTC
cdr3_aa: CAIIYSGGEGQETQYF
j_call: TRBJ2-5
v_call: TRBV2
clone_size: few
d_call: TRBD1

cdr3_nt: TGTGCCAGCACCCTGACAGGGGGACTAACAGATACGCAGTATTTT
cdr3_aa: CASTLTGGLTDTQYF
j_call: TRBJ2-3
v_call: TRBV28
clone_size: many
d_call: TRBD1

cdr3_nt: TGCGCCAGCAGCCAAGACGCTATTTCCTACGAGCAGTACTTC
cdr3_aa: CASSQDAISYEQYF
j_call: TRBJ2-7
v_call: TRBV4-1
clone_size: -
d_call: -

cdr3_nt: TGCAGCGTTGAAGATATAGGGAGACAGACATCCACCGGGGAGCTGTTTTTT
cdr3_aa: CSVEDIGRQTSTGELFF
j_call: TRBJ2-2
v_call: TRBV29-1
clone_size: many
d_call: -